A selection of T cell receptor beta chains follows, all from one sample in a study of T cell clones after liver transplantation. Data came from immunoSEQ multiplex PCR; TCRdb stores just in-frame clones and leaves some out. The data show 12,000 to 15,000 clones, approximately 82% seen once. The sample was CD8+ T cells from blood, taken around 4 years after liver transplant. These receptors all come from a human patient who received a liver transplant. Certain T cells may be donor cells from the graft. Both conserved end residues are part of each CDR3. A D gene is named only where the DNA matches it firmly. Size is omitted from some rows. Given values are once, few, many or a class for expanded clones.

v_call	d_call	j_call	clone_size	cdr3_aa	cdr3_nt
TRBV28	TRBD1	TRBJ1-1	NA	CASSPTGETFF	TGTGCCAGCAGCCCGACAGGGGAGACTTTCTTT
TRBV28	NA	TRBJ1-2	medium-sized	CASSSIRDPGLLNGYTF	TGTGCCAGCAGCTCCATCCGGGACCCAGGGTTGTTGAATGGCTACACCTTC
TRBV4-3	TRBD1	TRBJ2-1	NA	CASSQGPGGYIEQFF	TGCGCCAGCAGCCAAGGGCCAGGGGGCTATATTGAGCAGTTCTTC
TRBV27	TRBD2	TRBJ2-3	NA	CASSSSGRIPPSDTQYF	TGTGCCAGCAGTTCTAGCGGGAGAATACCGCCATCAGATACGCAGTATTTT
TRBV9	NA	TRBJ1-1	NA	CASSVAELNTEAFF	TGTGCCAGCAGCGTAGCGGAGTTAAACACTGAAGCTTTCTTT
TRBV7-8	TRBD2	TRBJ2-1	NA	CASSSTTTSGKGINEQFF	TGTGCCAGCAGCTCCACCACAACTAGCGGGAAAGGCATAAATGAGCAGTTCTTC
TRBV4-3	NA	TRBJ2-2	NA	CASSPIPVGGTGELFF	TGCGCCAGCAGCCCCATCCCGGTCGGCGGCACCGGGGAGCTGTTTTTT
TRBV13	NA	TRBJ2-7	NA	CASSPDRYEQYF	TGTGCCAGCAGCCCCGACAGGTACGAGCAGTACTTC
TRBV29-1	NA	TRBJ2-1	NA	CSVQDFRGTSSYNEQFF	TGCAGCGTCCAGGACTTTAGAGGAACAAGCTCCTACAATGAGCAGTTCTTC
TRBV4-1	NA	TRBJ2-1	NA	CASSQDLNEQFF	TGCGCCAGCAGCCAAGATCTCAATGAGCAGTTCTTC
TRBV27	TRBD2	TRBJ2-1	NA	CASSLGTSGYNEQFF	TGTGCCAGCAGTTTAGGGACTAGCGGTTACAATGAGCAGTTCTTC
TRBV27	NA	TRBJ2-1	NA	CASRERQSSYNEQFF	TGTGCCAGCAGAGAACGACAGAGCTCCTACAATGAGCAGTTCTTC
TRBV7-8	NA	TRBJ2-2	NA	CASRAGRNTGELFF	TGTGCCTCCCGGGCGGGACGAAACACCGGGGAGCTGTTTTTT
TRBV29-1	TRBD2	TRBJ2-1	NA	CSVGGLAGVRIEFF	TGCAGTGTTGGGGGACTAGCGGGAGTTCGAATCGAGTTCTTC
TRBV29-1	NA	TRBJ2-2	NA	CSVGQNARTGELFF	TGCAGCGTTGGACAAAACGCTCGCACCGGGGAGCTGTTTTTT
TRBV28	TRBD1	TRBJ1-1	NA	CASSGLKQGDTEAFF	TGTGCCAGCAGTGGTCTTAAACAGGGGGACACTGAAGCTTTCTTT
TRBV27	TRBD1	TRBJ1-5	NA	CASSGTGARFNQPQHF	TGTGCCAGCAGTGGGACAGGGGCCCGGTTTAATCAGCCCCAGCATTTT
TRBV19	TRBD1	TRBJ1-2	NA	CASSLGTGGEGYTF	TGTGCCAGTAGTCTTGGGACAGGGGGAGAAGGCTACACCTTC
TRBV27	TRBD1	TRBJ2-7	NA	CASTLIWTGANEQYF	TGTGCCAGCACTCTCATTTGGACAGGGGCGAACGAGCAGTACTTC
TRBV9	TRBD1	TRBJ1-1	NA	CASSARPLTGGHPDTEAFF	TGTGCCAGCAGCGCCCGCCCTCTGACAGGGGGCCACCCGGACACTGAAGCTTTCTTT
TRBV6-6	NA	TRBJ1-5	few	CASSPGQDQPQHF	TGTGCCAGCAGCCCGGGACAAGATCAGCCCCAGCATTTT
TRBV9	NA	TRBJ2-7	NA	CASSPGGDYEQYF	TGTGCCAGCAGCCCCGGGGGTGACTACGAGCAGTACTTC
TRBV4-3	NA	TRBJ2-1	NA	CASSQEGGEQFF	TGCGCCAGCAGCCAAGAGGGGGGTGAGCAGTTCTTC
TRBV9	NA	TRBJ2-5	NA	CASSASQETQYF	TGTGCCAGCAGCGCATCACAAGAGACCCAGTACTTC
TRBV9	NA	TRBJ2-5	NA	CASSVEHDQETQYF	TGTGCCAGCAGCGTAGAGCACGACCAAGAGACCCAGTACTTC
TRBV19	NA	TRBJ1-1	NA	CASSILGGMNTEAFF	TGTGCCAGTAGTATCTTGGGGGGAATGAACACTGAAGCTTTCTTT
TRBV6-6	NA	TRBJ2-7	NA	CASSESRRPYEQYF	TGTGCCAGCAGCGAAAGCAGACGTCCCTACGAGCAGTACTTC
TRBV28	NA	TRBJ1-1	NA	CASSLGRGATEAFF	TGTGCCAGCAGTTTAGGGCGCGGGGCCACTGAAGCTTTCTTT
TRBV19	TRBD2	TRBJ2-3	NA	CASSIVGLAGPTDTQYF	TGTGCCAGTAGTATAGTTGGACTAGCGGGACCCACAGATACGCAGTATTTT
TRBV28	NA	TRBJ1-1	NA	CASSLENSMNTEAFF	TGTGCCAGCAGTTTGGAGAACAGTATGAACACTGAAGCTTTCTTT
TRBV25-1	TRBD1	TRBJ2-7	NA	CASSDWDRYNEQYF	TGTGCCAGCAGTGACTGGGACAGGTACAACGAGCAGTACTTC
TRBV7-9	TRBD2	TRBJ2-1	NA	CASRGTSGYNEQFF	TGTGCCAGCCGAGGGACTAGCGGGTACAATGAGCAGTTCTTC
TRBV6-1	NA	TRBJ1-4	NA	CASSEATFSTNEKLFF	TGTGCCAGCAGTGAAGCGACCTTTTCCACTAATGAAAAACTGTTTTTT
TRBV14	NA	TRBJ2-7	NA	CASSQVQGNEQYF	TGTGCCAGCAGCCAAGTTCAGGGAAACGAGCAGTACTTC
TRBV5-8	NA	TRBJ2-3	NA	CASSGTGALQYF	TGTGCCAGCAGCGGGACTGGGGCTCTGCAGTATTTT
TRBV28	NA	TRBJ1-2	hyperexpanded	CASSPIFTMSANYGYTF	TGTGCCAGCAGTCCAATATTCACGATGTCGGCTAACTATGGCTACACCTTC
TRBV7-9	NA	TRBJ2-7	once	CASSSLLTYEQYF	TGTGCCAGCAGCTCCCTCTTAACCTACGAGCAGTACTTC
TRBV6-4	NA	TRBJ2-6	once	CASSDSSVSGANVLTF	TGTGCCAGCAGTGACTCGTCCGTCTCTGGGGCCAACGTCCTGACTTTC
TRBV19	NA	TRBJ2-2	NA	CASRLRDTNTGELFF	TGTGCCAGTAGGCTCCGGGACACCAACACCGGGGAGCTGTTTTTT
TRBV27	TRBD1	TRBJ2-1	NA	CASITTGTGINEQFF	TGTGCCAGCATTACAACCGGGACAGGGATAAATGAGCAGTTCTTC
TRBV27	NA	TRBJ2-2	NA	CASRYANTGELFF	TGTGCCAGCAGATACGCGAACACCGGGGAGCTGTTTTTT
TRBV4-1	TRBD2	TRBJ2-1	NA	CASSQAASGRADEQFF	TGCGCCAGCAGCCAAGCGGCTAGCGGGAGGGCGGATGAGCAGTTCTTC
TRBV25-1	NA	TRBJ1-4	NA	CASSDLRALNEKLFF	TGTGCCAGCAGTGACCTCCGGGCCCTTAATGAAAAACTGTTTTTT
TRBV28	NA	TRBJ2-7	medium-sized	CASGRDGLYEQYF	TGTGCCAGCGGGCGGGACGGCCTATACGAGCAGTACTTC
TRBV4-1	NA	TRBJ2-3	once	CASSQEGLLGTDTQYF	TGCGCCAGCAGCCAAGAGGGTCTCCTTGGGACAGATACGCAGTATTTT
TRBV19	NA	TRBJ2-2	NA	CASSDQNTGELFF	TGTGCCAGTAGTGACCAGAACACCGGGGAGCTGTTTTTT
TRBV5-1	TRBD1	TRBJ2-5	NA	CASSLNRGRETQYF	TGCGCCAGCAGCTTGAACAGGGGGCGGGAGACCCAGTACTTC
TRBV7-8	TRBD2	TRBJ2-3	NA	CASRKAGEGTDTQYF	TGTGCCAGCAGAAAAGCGGGAGAAGGCACAGATACGCAGTATTTT
TRBV28	NA	TRBJ1-2	NA	CASNVNRDGYTF	TGTGCCAGCAATGTGAACAGGGATGGCTACACCTTC
TRBV19	NA	TRBJ1-1	few	CASSMMGAPEAFF	TGTGCCAGTAGTATGATGGGCGCCCCTGAAGCTTTCTTT